These 10 T cell receptor beta chains came from one sample sequenced in a study of memory CD4+ T cells and cytomegalovirus serostatus. Single viable CD3+CD4+CD8-CD45RO+ cells were sorted as the memory CD4+ T cells. Clones were read by immunoSEQ multiplex PCR, and TCRdb kept only the in-frame ones, dropping some. The sample shows fewer than 35,000 clones, about four fifths of them seen only once. The material sequenced was memory CD4+ T cells from blood. The receptors derive from an adult in good health and CMV-seronegative.

This clone was recorded a few times. In DNA, the CDR3 is TGTGCCAGTAGTATAGCGGCAGGGAATGGCTACACCTTC. Its translation: CASSIAAGNGYTF. V gene TRBV19 combines with J gene TRBJ1-2; D may be TRBD1 (5 bases). The V gene lost 1 base and the J gene lost 6 bases, with 9 bases spanning the gap. This CDR3 region has 13 residues. Per the germline V gene, CDR1 is LNHDA and CDR2 is SQIVND (reference sequence).

There are a few counts of this clone. Within the sample, other DNA sequences also encode this same CDR3. The chain's CDR3 is CSVERGPEAFF. The CDR3 DNA reads as TGCAGCGTCGAACGAGGACCTGAAGCTTTCTTT. The V and J genes are TRBV29-1 and TRBJ1-1; unclear D gene. The CDR3 consists of 11 residues. CDR1 is SQVTM, CDR2 ANQGSEA, per germline. Trimming removed 6 bases from V and 6 bases from J, with 11 bases in between.

This rearrangement joins TRBV19 to TRBJ1-2, with 9 bases aligning to TRBD1. V lost 8 bases, J lost 2 bases, and 3 bases stayed unmatched. Germline V gene lookup returns CDR1 LNHDA and CDR2 SQIVND (reference sequence). The CDR3 length is 13 residues. CDR3 protein: CASEGQGNYGYTF. In DNA, the CDR3 is TGTGCCAGTGAAGGACAGGGGAACTATGGCTACACCTTC.

This sequence joins TRBV18 and TRBJ2-3; TRBD2 matches at 7 bases. Germline CDR1 is KGHSH and CDR2 is LQKENI. This CDR3 has 14 amino acids. V lost 3 bases to trimming and J lost 2 bases; unmatched junction nucleotides: 2. The CDR3 loop is CASSPGGITDTQYF. The CDR3, as DNA: TGTGCCAGCTCACCGGGGGGGATCACAGATACGCAGTATTTT.

The chain combines TRBV5-4 with TRBJ2-6; 10 nucleotides agree with TRBD1. The CDR3 contains 15 residues. Germline V gene sequence: CDR1 SGHNT, CDR2 YYREEE (reference sequence). V lost 10 bases to trimming and J lost 5 bases; unmatched junction nucleotides: 9. CDR3: CALGTGVSRANVLTF. The CDR3 bases are TGTGCCCTTGGGACAGGGGTTTCTAGGGCCAACGTCCTGACTTTC.

The chain links TRBV9 to TRBJ2-2; TRBD2 might be the D (6 bases). Looked up from germline, CDR1 is SGDLS and CDR2 is YYNGEE. V lost 4 bases and J lost 4, with 14 bases in between. The CDR3 runs 15 residues. The chain's CDR3 is CASSPRGGVTGELFF. CDR3 DNA: TGTGCCAGCAGCCCCCGTGGCGGGGTCACCGGGGAGCTGTTTTTT.

This clone was seen once. CDR3 sequence reads: CASSESGGTTDTQYF. CDR3 sequence (DNA): TGTGCCAGCAGTGAATCGGGGGGGACCACAGATACGCAGTATTTT. The genes are TRBV25-1 and TRBJ2-3; 8 bases are shared with TRBD2. With 1 base clipped from V and 2 bases from J, the junction kept 2 bases outside the gene matches. CDR3 length equals 15 residues. Germline CDR1 and CDR2: MGHDK and SYGVNS.

The chain has TRBV19 and TRBJ1-2; possibly TRBD1 for D (6 bases). V lost 8 bases and J 0 bases, leaving 19 bases between the germline ends. This CDR3 region has 16 residues. The germline CDR1 and CDR2 sequences are LNHDA and SQIVND (reference sequence). CDR3 nucleotides: TGTGCCAGTCATCCCGGTCGGGGGGCCACTAACTATGGCTACACCTTC. It encodes CASHPGRGATNYGYTF.

The V and J genes are TRBV4-1 and TRBJ2-1; TRBD2 agrees at 14 bases. There are 20 residues in the CDR3. Germline V gene lookup returns CDR1 MGHRA and CDR2 YSYEKL. With 0 bases clipped from V and 5 bases from J, the junction kept 12 bases outside the gene matches. Here the CDR3 DNA reads TGCGCCAGCAGCCAAGACAGGGCAAGACTAGCGGGGGGGCAAGACAATGAGCAGTTCTTC. Protein product: CASSQDRARLAGGQDNEQFF.

The CDR3 spells CVTGAGGELFF. The DNA for the CDR3 is TGTGTTACAGGGGCCGGCGGGGAGCTGTTTTTT. This chain joins TRBV28 and TRBJ2-2; 7 bases match TRBD1. CDR1 is MDHEN and CDR2 is SYDVKM in the germline V gene. The length of the CDR3 is 11 residues.